The subject of this entry is one TCR beta chain. This sample was taken from a study of T cells in Graves' hyperthyroidism and ophthalmopathy. TCR beta CDR3 region amplification was performed from RNA transcripts. In the first-round RT-PCR of the TCR CDR3, the HTBI primer set was used. In TCRdb, the multiplex PCR reads were re-called with MiXCR into one record per CDR3 protein. The sample consists of hundreds of thousands of distinct CDR3 sequences, 14% of them appearing once. This CDR3 has 17 residues. Germline values: CDR1 SGHAT, CDR2 FQNNGV. After removal of 6 bases from V and 0 bases from J, the junction contained 9 bases not matched to a gene. Lactation, pregnancy, other autoimmune disease or uncontrolled infection excluded patients.

V is TRBV11-2 and J is TRBJ2-2; 8 nucleotides align to TRBD2. The origin of this receptor is a woman between 18 and 29 years old with Graves' hyperthyroidism. Sequenced sample: blood. CDR3: CASSLRGGLANTGELFF. The CDR3 bases are TGTGCCAGCAGTCTACGGGGGGGACTAGCGAACACCGGGGAGCTGTTTTTT.